The 2 T cell receptor beta chains presented below share a single source sample, sequenced in a study of identical twins. TCRdb itself ran the 5' RACE reads through MiXCR, one entry per CDR3 protein. The top ten hold more than 0.4% of the sample, which has fewer than 550,000 distinct CDR3 sequences, 13% to 15% seen once. The same data also contributed to another study, on yellow fever vaccine responses in identical twins.

The sequenced sample consisted of CD4+ T cells sorted from blood. These receptors were taken from a woman under 30 in good health.

This chain joins TRBV29-1 and TRBJ2-5, with 8 bases lining up with TRBD1. This CDR3 comprises 12 residues. J gave up 4 bases and V 6 bases, and 4 bases lay outside the gene matches. CDR1 is SQVTM and CDR2 is ANQGSEA in the germline V gene. The CDR3 nucleotides are TGCAGCGTCCTGACAGGGGCAGAGACCCAGTACTTC. Residues: CSVLTGAETQYF.

This clonotype has more than one count but fewer than ten. This chain joins TRBV3-1 and TRBJ1-2, with a tentative D call TRBD1 (5 bases). The V and J ends lost 3 bases and 4 bases respectively, with 9 bases between them. Per the germline V gene, CDR1 is LGHDT and CDR2 is YNNKEL (reference sequence). There are 13 residues in the CDR3. CDR3 sequence (DNA): TGTGCCAGCAGCCAGGGGGTTAGCTATGGCTACACCTTC. Protein: CASSQGVSYGYTF.